The clone carrying this T cell receptor beta chain appeared a few times. Antigen: not known. Time point here: newly diagnosed, previously untreated cHL patient sample. Starting with thawed PBMCs, CD4+ T cells were purified by magnetic negative selection. PBMCs representing newly diagnosed, untreated classical Hodgkin lymphoma functioned as the comparison. The data are from a study of PD-1 blockade in classical Hodgkin lymphoma. Study outcomes and limitations: Repertoire differences have undefined causes, possibly disease activity or prior therapy. Newly diagnosed patients were reported to start with lower TCR diversity than healthy donors.

Measured with immunoSEQ multiplex PCR; TCRdb has only the in-frame clones, and not every one. Of fewer than 25,000 clones listed, nearly 90% were seen once; the top ten hold 0.25% to 0.3%. The germline V and J ends were trimmed by 5 bases and 3 bases, with 3 bases remaining between them. From germline, CDR1 is SGDLS and CDR2 YYNGEE. The CDR3 length is 11 residues. This receptor was obtained from a human donor with classical Hodgkin lymphoma. Sequenced input: CD4+ T cells from blood. The chain couples TRBV9 to TRBJ1-3; D ambiguous. This CDR3 reads CASSVGNTIYF. The CDR3 DNA reads TGTGCCAGCAGTGTTGGAAACACCATATATTTT.